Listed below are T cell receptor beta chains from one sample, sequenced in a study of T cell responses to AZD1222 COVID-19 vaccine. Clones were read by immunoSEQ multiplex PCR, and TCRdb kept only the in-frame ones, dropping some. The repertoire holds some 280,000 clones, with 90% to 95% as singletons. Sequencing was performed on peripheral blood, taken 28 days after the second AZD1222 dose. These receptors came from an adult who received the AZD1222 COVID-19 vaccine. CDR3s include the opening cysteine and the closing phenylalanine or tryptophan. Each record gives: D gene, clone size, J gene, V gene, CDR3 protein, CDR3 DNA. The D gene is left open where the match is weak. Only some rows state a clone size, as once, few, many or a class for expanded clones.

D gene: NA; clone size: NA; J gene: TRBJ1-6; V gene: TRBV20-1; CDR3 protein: CSASRTVPRAYNSPLHF; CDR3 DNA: TGCAGTGCTAGTCGGACAGTCCCACGGGCCTATAATTCACCCCTCCACTTT
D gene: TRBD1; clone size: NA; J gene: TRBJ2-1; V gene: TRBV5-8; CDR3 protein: CASSLPGQGYNEQFF; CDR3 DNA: TGTGCCAGCAGCTTACCGGGACAGGGCTACAATGAGCAGTTCTTC
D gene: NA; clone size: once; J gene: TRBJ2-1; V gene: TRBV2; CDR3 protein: CASSSGQGQFF; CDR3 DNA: TGTGCCAGCAGCTCAGGGCAGGGGCAGTTCTTC
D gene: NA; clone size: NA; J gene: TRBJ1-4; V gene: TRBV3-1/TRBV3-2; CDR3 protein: CASSQRHAATNEKLFF; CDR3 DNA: TGTGCCAGCAGCCAACGACACGCTGCAACTAATGAAAAACTGTTTTTT
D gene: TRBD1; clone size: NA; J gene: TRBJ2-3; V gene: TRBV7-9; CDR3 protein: CASSPRTGGLNTQYF; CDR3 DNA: TGTGCCAGCAGCCCCCGGACAGGGGGTTTGAATACGCAGTATTTT
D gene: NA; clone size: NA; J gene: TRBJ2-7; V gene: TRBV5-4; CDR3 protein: CASSLAGHSYEQYF; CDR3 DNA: TGTGCCAGCAGCTTGGCTGGACACTCGTACGAGCAGTACTTC
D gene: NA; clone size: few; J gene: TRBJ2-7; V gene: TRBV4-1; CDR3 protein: CASSHHPGGSFRHEQYF; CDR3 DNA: TGCGCCAGCAGCCATCACCCCGGAGGGTCCTTTCGCCACGAGCAGTACTTC
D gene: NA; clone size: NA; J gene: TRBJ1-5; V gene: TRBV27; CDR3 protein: CASSLWGSNQPQHF; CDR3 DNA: TGTGCCAGCAGTTTATGGGGAAGCAATCAGCCCCAGCATTTT
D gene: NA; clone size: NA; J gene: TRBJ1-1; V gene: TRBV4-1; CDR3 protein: CASTGDTEAFF; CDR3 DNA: TGCGCCAGCACGGGGGATACTGAAGCTTTCTTT
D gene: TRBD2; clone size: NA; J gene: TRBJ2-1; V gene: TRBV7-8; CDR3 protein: CASSNSRTSGVGNEQFF; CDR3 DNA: TGTGCCAGCAGCAACAGTCGGACTAGCGGGGTTGGCAATGAGCAGTTCTTC
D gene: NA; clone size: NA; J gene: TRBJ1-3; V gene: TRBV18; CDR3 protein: CASSPSTLAGNTIYF; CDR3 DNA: TGTGCCAGCTCACCGTCCACCTTGGCTGGAAACACCATATATTTT
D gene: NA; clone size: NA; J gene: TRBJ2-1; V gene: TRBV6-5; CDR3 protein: CASSSPAESSYNEQFF; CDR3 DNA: TGTGCCAGCAGTTCTCCAGCGGAGAGCTCCTACAATGAGCAGTTCTTC
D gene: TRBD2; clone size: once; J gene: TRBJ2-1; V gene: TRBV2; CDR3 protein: CASSEISGTCIEQFF; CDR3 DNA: TGTGCCAGCAGTGAGATAAGCGGGACTTGTATTGAGCAGTTCTTC
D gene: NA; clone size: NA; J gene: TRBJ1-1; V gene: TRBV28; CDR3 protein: CASSLSPGTEAFF; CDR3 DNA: TGTGCCAGCAGTTTAAGTCCGGGCACTGAAGCTTTCTTT
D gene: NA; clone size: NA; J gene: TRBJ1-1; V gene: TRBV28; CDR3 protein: CASTPPVNTEAFF; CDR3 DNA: TGTGCCAGCACCCCTCCGGTGAACACTGAAGCTTTCTTT
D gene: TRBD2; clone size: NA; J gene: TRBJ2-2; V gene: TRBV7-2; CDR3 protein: CASSSQREVGELFF; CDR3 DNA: TGTGCCAGCAGCTCGCAGCGGGAGGTCGGGGAGCTGTTTTTT
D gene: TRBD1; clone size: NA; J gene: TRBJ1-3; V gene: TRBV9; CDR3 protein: CASSADRVLAGNTIYF; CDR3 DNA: TGTGCCAGCAGCGCCGACAGGGTTTTGGCTGGAAACACCATATATTTT
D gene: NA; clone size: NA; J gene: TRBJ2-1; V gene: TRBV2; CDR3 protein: CASTLVGGLDNEWQFF; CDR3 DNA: TGTGCCAGCACTTTAGTTGGGGGTTTGGACAATGAGTGGCAGTTCTTC
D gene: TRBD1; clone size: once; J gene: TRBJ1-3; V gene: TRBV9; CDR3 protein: CASSFGTGGRNTIYF; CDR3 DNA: TGTGCCAGCAGCTTCGGGACAGGGGGCCGCAACACCATATATTTT
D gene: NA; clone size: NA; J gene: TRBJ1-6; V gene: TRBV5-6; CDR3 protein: CASSPSGDSPLHF; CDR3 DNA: TGTGCCAGCAGCCCGTCTGGGGATTCACCCCTCCACTTT
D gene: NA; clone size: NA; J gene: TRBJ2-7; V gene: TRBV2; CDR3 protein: CASSEFRGRPYEQYF; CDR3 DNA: TGTGCCAGCAGTGAATTTCGGGGACGCCCCTACGAGCAGTACTTC
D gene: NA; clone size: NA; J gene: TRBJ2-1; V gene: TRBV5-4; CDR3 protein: CASSPLGFSKQFF; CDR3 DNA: TGTGCCAGCAGCCCCCTGGGGTTTTCTAAGCAGTTCTTC
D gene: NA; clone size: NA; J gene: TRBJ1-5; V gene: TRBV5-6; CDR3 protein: CASSLGGAGLNQPQHF; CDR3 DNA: TGTGCCAGCAGCTTGGGTGGGGCTGGCCTCAATCAGCCCCAGCATTTT
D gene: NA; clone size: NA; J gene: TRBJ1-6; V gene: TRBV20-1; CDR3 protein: CSASDLSNSPLHF; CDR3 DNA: TGCAGTGCTAGTGACCTCAGTAATTCACCCCTCCACTTT
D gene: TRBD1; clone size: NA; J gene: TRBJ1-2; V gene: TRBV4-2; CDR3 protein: CASSQEPRGRVGYTF; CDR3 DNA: TGTGCCAGCAGCCAAGAGCCCAGGGGGCGAGTTGGCTACACCTTC
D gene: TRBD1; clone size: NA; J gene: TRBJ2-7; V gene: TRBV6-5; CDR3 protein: CASAPGQGRYEQYF; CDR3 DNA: TGTGCCAGTGCGCCGGGACAGGGAAGGTACGAGCAGTACTTC
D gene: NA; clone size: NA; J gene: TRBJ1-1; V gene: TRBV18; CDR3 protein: CASSPFALNTEAFF; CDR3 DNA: TGTGCCAGCTCACCGTTTGCGTTGAACACTGAAGCTTTCTTT
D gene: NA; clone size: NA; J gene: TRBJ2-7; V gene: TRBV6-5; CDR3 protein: CASSHTGSYEQYF; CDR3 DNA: TGTGCCAGCAGTCATACAGGGAGCTACGAGCAGTACTTC
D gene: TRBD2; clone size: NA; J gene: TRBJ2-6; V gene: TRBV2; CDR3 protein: CASRKGLAGAKSGANVLTF; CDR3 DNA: TGTGCCAGCAGGAAGGGACTAGCGGGGGCGAAATCTGGGGCCAACGTCCTGACTTTC
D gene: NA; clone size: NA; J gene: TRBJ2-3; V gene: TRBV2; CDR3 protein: CASSDDHAAFF; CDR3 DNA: TGTGCCAGCAGTGATGATCACGCGGCCTTCTTT
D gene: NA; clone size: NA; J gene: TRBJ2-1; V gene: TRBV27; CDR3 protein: CASISGSSYNEQFF; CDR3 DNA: TGTGCCAGCATCTCAGGGAGCTCCTACAATGAGCAGTTCTTC
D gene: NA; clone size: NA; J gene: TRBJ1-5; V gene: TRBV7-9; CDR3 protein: CASSSGRSNQPQHF; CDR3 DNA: TGTGCCAGCAGCTCCGGCCGTAGCAATCAGCCCCAGCATTTT
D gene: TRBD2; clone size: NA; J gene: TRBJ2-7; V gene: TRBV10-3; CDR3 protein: CAIRGGTSGSYEQYF; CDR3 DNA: TGTGCCATCAGGGGGGGGACTAGCGGATCCTACGAGCAGTACTTC
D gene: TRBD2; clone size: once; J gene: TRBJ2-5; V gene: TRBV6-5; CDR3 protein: CASSYAGVETQYF; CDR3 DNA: TGTGCCAGCAGTTATGCGGGGGTGGAGACCCAGTACTTC
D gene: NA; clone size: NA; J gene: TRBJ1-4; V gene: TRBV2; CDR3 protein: CASTTLTRGSEKLFF; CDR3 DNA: TGTGCCAGTACCACTTTGACCCGAGGGAGCGAAAAACTGTTTTTT
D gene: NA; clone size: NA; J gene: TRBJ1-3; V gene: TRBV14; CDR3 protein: CASSRMISGNTIYF; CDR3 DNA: TGTGCCAGCAGCCGGATGATCTCTGGAAACACCATATATTTT
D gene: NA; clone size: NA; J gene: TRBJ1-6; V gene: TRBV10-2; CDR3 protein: CASRVGNINSPLHF; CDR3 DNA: TGCGCCAGCAGGGTGGGGAATATTAATTCACCCCTCCACTTT
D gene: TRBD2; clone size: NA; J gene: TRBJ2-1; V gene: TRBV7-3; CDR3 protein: CASSPGVAGGNNEQFF; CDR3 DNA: TGTGCCAGCAGCCCAGGGGTGGCGGGAGGGAACAATGAGCAGTTCTTC
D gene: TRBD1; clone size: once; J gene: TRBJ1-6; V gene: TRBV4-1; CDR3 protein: CASSHDPGGLNSPLHF; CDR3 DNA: TGCGCCAGCAGCCATGATCCAGGGGGTCTGAATTCACCCCTCCACTTT
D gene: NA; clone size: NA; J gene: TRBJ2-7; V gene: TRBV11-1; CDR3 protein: CASRSRAGSYEQYF; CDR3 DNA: TGTGCCAGCAGATCCCGGGCCGGGTCCTACGAGCAGTACTTC
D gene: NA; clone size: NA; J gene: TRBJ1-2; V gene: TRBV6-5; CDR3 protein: CASPRANYGYTF; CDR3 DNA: TGTGCCAGCCCCAGGGCGAACTATGGCTACACCTTC
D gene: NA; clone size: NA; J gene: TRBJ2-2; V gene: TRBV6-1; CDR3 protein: CASSEAPSTGELFF; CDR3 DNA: TGTGCCAGCAGTGAAGCGCCCAGCACCGGGGAGCTGTTTTTT